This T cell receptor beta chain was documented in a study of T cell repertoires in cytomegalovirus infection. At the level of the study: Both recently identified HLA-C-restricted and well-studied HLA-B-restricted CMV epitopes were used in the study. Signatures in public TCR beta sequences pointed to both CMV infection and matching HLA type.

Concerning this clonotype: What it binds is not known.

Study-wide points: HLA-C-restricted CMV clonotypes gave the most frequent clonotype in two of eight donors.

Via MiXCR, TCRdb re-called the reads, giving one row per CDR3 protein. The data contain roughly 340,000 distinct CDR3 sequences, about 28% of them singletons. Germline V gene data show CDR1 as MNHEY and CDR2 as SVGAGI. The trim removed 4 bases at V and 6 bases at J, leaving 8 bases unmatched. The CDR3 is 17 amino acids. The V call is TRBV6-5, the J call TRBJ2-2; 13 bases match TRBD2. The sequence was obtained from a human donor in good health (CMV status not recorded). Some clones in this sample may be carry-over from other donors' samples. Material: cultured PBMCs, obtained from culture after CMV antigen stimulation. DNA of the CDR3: TGTGCCAGCAGTTCCCCGGGGACTAGCGGGAAGGCCGGGGAGCTGTTTTTT. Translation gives CASSSPGTSGKAGELFF.